The clone carrying this T cell receptor (beta chain) was seen a single time. These data belong to a study of blood T cell repertoires in COVID-19. Study summary: Some COVID-19 samples were acute and others convalescent; all came from the United States, Italy and Spain. The cDNA or gDNA used as material had been derived from T cells, B-cell-depleted T cells, or PBMCs.

Per the germline V gene, CDR1 is SGHDT and CDR2 is YYEEEE. V gave up 0 bases and J gave up 0 bases, with 7 bases separating them. The CDR3 extends over 15 amino acids. In the study's own analysis: Scientists estimated how many nucleated cells there were by amplifying reference gene primers. The assay was immunoSEQ multiplex PCR, and TCRdb's table has in-frame clones only and misses some. Clone size and the V and J calls come from that table; the DNA yielded D and trimming. Among around 200,000 clones, 80% to 85% were seen once, and the ten largest hold about 6%. The receptor was derived from a woman aged 40 to 50 with acute or convalescent COVID-19. The chain is built from TRBV5-6 and TRBJ2-4; D remains unclear. Sequenced input: peripheral blood. The CDR3 bases are TGTGCCAGCAGCTTGGCCGGAGAAGCCAAAAACATTCAGTACTTC. It is translated as CASSLAGEAKNIQYF.